This TCR beta chain was profiled in a study of T cell responses to AZD1222 COVID-19 vaccine. On the study more broadly: Doses given second, at about 4 or about 12 weeks, were pooled. General observations from the study: It was only 6 or 7 AZD1222 recipients who were seropositive at baseline.

Method: immunoSEQ multiplex PCR; TCRdb's copy keeps in-frame clones and lacks some. Among some 150,000 clones listed, around nine tenths were seen once. Points on this clone: What it binds is unknown.

This clonotype was sampled from an adult in good health. Specimen: peripheral blood, collected on day 0 of AZD1222 vaccination.

CDR3 nucleotide sequence: TGTGCTAGTGGTTTGGTGATAGGGGGCTATGGCAATGAGCAGTTCTTC. Protein sequence: CASGLVIGGYGNEQFF. V and J are TRBV12-5 and TRBJ2-1; 7 nucleotides match TRBD1. Trimming at V came to 0 bases and at J to 6 bases, leaving 8 bases not matched to a gene. Germline V gene data show CDR1 as LGHNT and CDR2 as FRNRAP. The CDR3 covers 16 residues.